The 18 T cell receptor beta chains given below trace back to one sample, sequenced in a study of T cell changes during pregnancy in multiple sclerosis. Some clones are missing from TCRdb's copy, which holds only in-frame ones; the method was immunoSEQ multiplex PCR. The sample holds 70,000 to 95,000 clones, over 80% seen once. The sample here was CD4+ T cells from peripheral blood mononuclear cells, taken in the second trimester of pregnancy. The origin of the receptors is a female donor with multiple sclerosis, enrolled in a pregnancy study.

DNA for the CDR3: TGTGCCAGCAGTTTAACAGGGCCCACTCAGCCCCAGCATTTT. It codes for CASSLTGPTQPQHF. This chain connects TRBV28 to TRBJ1-5; a possible D gene is TRBD1 (6 bases). This CDR3 region has 14 residues. Trimming cost V 2 bases and J 6 bases, with 11 bases left between them. In germline, CDR1 is MDHEN, CDR2 SYDVKM.

This chain joins TRBV4-3 and TRBJ1-4; TRBD1 matches 8 bases. The junction had 7 bases not matched to a gene; V was cut back by 3 bases and J by 4 bases. The CDR3 consists of 16 residues. CDR1 and CDR2 (germline): LGHNA, YSLEER. The CDR3 region is CASSQTFGQGNEKLFF. CDR3 DNA: TGCGCCAGCAGCCAGACCTTCGGACAGGGTAATGAAAAACTGTTTTTT.

This clone was seen only a few times. The chain links TRBV28 to TRBJ1-2; TRBD1 agrees at 7 bases. V lost 7 bases, J lost 6 bases, and 11 bases stayed unmatched. Looked up from germline, CDR1 is MDHEN and CDR2 is SYDVKM. The CDR3 runs 14 residues. The CDR3 nucleotides read TGTGCCAGCATGATGGACAGGACGTCGGATGGCTACACCTTC. Protein product: CASMMDRTSDGYTF.

V and J are TRBV28 and TRBJ2-5, with D tentatively TRBD1 (5 bases). With 3 bases removed from V and 1 base from J, the gap between germline ends came to 9 bases. Germline CDR1 reads MDHEN; CDR2 reads SYDVKM. The CDR3 runs to 14 residues. The DNA of the CDR3 is TGTGCCAGCAGTTTGAGCAGGGCCCAAGAGACCCAGTACTTC. Its protein is CASSLSRAQETQYF.

This chain connects TRBV29-1 to TRBJ2-5; TRBD2 is a possible D gene (6 bases). Trimming shortened V by 3 bases and J by 5 bases, and 10 bases separated the two germline ends. This CDR3 contains 12 residues. Germline CDR1 reads SQVTM; CDR2 reads ANQGSEA. The CDR3 is CSVELGGETQYF. CDR3 bases: TGCAGCGTTGAGCTGGGAGGCGAGACCCAGTACTTC.

This rearrangement joins TRBV6-6 to TRBJ2-7; 11 nucleotides align to TRBD1. The ends lost 0 bases at V and 5 bases at J; junction bases unmatched: 6. From germline, CDR1 is MNHNY and CDR2 SVGAGI (reference sequence). This CDR3 comprises 16 residues. CDR3 residues: CASSYSSGQGANEQYF. The CDR3 DNA reads as TGTGCCAGCAGTTACTCGTCTGGACAGGGGGCAAACGAGCAGTACTTC.

V gene TRBV19 combines with J gene TRBJ1-4, with D maybe TRBD1 (6 bases). The CDR3 totals 15 residues. From germline, CDR1 is LNHDA and CDR2 SQIVND (reference sequence). The germline V and J ends were trimmed by 6 bases and 5 bases, with 16 bases remaining between them. This CDR3 is CASSAGGAPNEKLFF. The CDR3 DNA is TGTGCCAGTAGCGCCGGGGGGGCGCCGAATGAAAAACTGTTTTTT.

The CDR3 bases are TGTGCCAGCGCCTCCAGGGTTAACACTGAAGCTTTCTTT. This gives the protein CASASRVNTEAFF. V gene TRBV6-5 combines with J gene TRBJ1-1, with D possibly TRBD1 on 5 matching bases. V was pared by 8 bases and J by 2 bases, with 12 bases between. CDR1 and CDR2 from the germline V gene are MNHEY and SVGAGI. This CDR3 spans 13 amino acids.

Remarks on this clone: An end of the junction does not agree with germline; a read error may underlie this. The DNA of the CDR3 is TGTGCTAGCAGCTCCAGGGGTGGGGAGCTGTTTTTT. This gives the protein CASSSRGGELFF. The V call is TRBV7-7, the J call TRBJ2-2; D may be TRBD1 (6 bases). The germline CDR1 and CDR2 sequences are SSHAT and FNYEAQ (reference sequence). The CDR3 runs to 12 residues. Drawing the rest from reference TRBV7-7 and TRBJ2-2, the complete variable domain is GAGVSQSPRYKVTKRGQDVTLRCDPISSHATLYWYQQALGQGPEFLTYFNYEAQPDKSGLPSDRFSAERPEGSISTLTIQRTEQRDSAMYRCASSSRGGELFFGEGSRLTVL.

V usage is TRBV27 and J usage is TRBJ1-4; the D gene is possibly TRBD1 (5 bases). CDR1 is MNHEY, CDR2 SMNVEV, per germline (reference sequence). The V gene lost 8 bases and the J gene lost 4 bases, with 11 bases spanning the gap. This CDR3 contains 13 residues. CDR3 protein: CASRGTSNEKLFF. DNA of the CDR3: TGTGCCAGCCGCGGGACCAGTAATGAAAAACTGTTTTTT.

V and J are TRBV9 and TRBJ2-7; TRBD1 matches 9 bases. Trimming removed 0 bases from V and 5 bases from J; junction bases left unmatched: 6. CDR3 length: 15 amino acids. The germline gives CDR1 SGDLS, CDR2 YYNGEE. Here the CDR3 reads CASSVEGTGSHEQYF. DNA of the CDR3: TGTGCCAGCAGCGTAGAAGGGACAGGGAGCCACGAGCAGTACTTC.

The rearrangement uses TRBV13 and TRBJ1-1; maybe TRBD1 (5 bases). The germline V and J ends were trimmed by 10 bases and 1 base, with 25 bases remaining between them. Germline loops: CDR1 PRHDT, CDR2 FYEKMQ (reference sequence). This CDR3 contains 17 residues. The CDR3 spells CATKERGGEFENTEAFF. In nucleotides, the CDR3 is TGTGCCACCAAAGAGAGGGGAGGGGAGTTCGAGAACACTGAAGCTTTCTTT.

The rearrangement joins TRBV5-1 to TRBJ2-6; D remains ambiguous. The CDR3 spans 18 residues. The ends were cut back, 0 bases at V and 1 base at J, with 14 bases in the middle. The V gene's germline CDR1 is SGHRS and CDR2 YFSETQ. The CDR3 coding sequence is TGCGCCAGCAGCTTGGGAGGTCTAGGCCTATCTGGGGCCAACGTCCTGACTTTC. Encoded protein: CASSLGGLGLSGANVLTF.

This chain connects TRBV5-4 to TRBJ2-3, with TRBD1 as a possible D gene (5 bases). CDR1 SGHNT and CDR2 YYREEE come from the germline V gene (reference sequence). Trimming stripped 4 bases from V and 6 bases from J, with 12 bases between. The CDR3 has 13 amino acids. Here the CDR3 DNA reads TGTGCCAGCAGCCCCATGGGGCCTGATACGCAGTATTTT. This encodes CASSPMGPDTQYF.

The chain combines TRBV29-1 with TRBJ1-1; D not resolved. V shed 4 bases and J shed 1 base, with 7 bases lying between them. Germline V lookup: CDR1 SQVTM, CDR2 ANQGSEA. The CDR3 covers 12 residues. The CDR3, as DNA: TGCAGCGTTGTCTCAGGGAACACTGAAGCTTTCTTT. Translated, it gives CSVVSGNTEAFF.

The CDR3 loop is CASSLPLPGQGLYTF. In nucleotides, the CDR3 is TGTGCCAGCAGTTTACCTCTACCGGGACAGGGGCTCTACACCTTC. V usage is TRBV7-9 and J usage is TRBJ1-2; 10 bases map to TRBD1. J gave up 10 bases and V 6 bases, and 14 bases lay outside the gene matches. CDR3 length: 15 amino acids. The germline gives CDR1 SEHNR, CDR2 FQNEAQ (reference sequence).

The V gene is TRBV6-5, the J gene TRBJ1-6, with TRBD1 matching over 8 bases. Trimming at V came to 6 bases and at J to 10 bases, leaving 8 bases not matched to a gene. Germline V gene sequence: CDR1 MNHEY, CDR2 SVGAGI. CDR3 length: 14 residues. CDR3 sequence (DNA): TGTGCCAGCAGAGCGACAGGGGCTCAATCACCCCTCCACTTT. Translation: CASRATGAQSPLHF.

The chain carries TRBV10-3 and TRBJ1-2; no clear D gene. The CDR3 has 15 residues. The V end lost 5 bases, the J end lost 0 bases, and 13 bases lay between the germline ends. Per the germline V gene, CDR1 is ENHRY and CDR2 is SYGVKD. Written as DNA, the CDR3 is TGTGCCATCAGTAAGAACGGAGAAACTAACTATGGCTACACCTTC. Translating it yields CAISKNGETNYGYTF.